This TCR beta chain was profiled in a study of PD-1 blockade in classical Hodgkin lymphoma. General study findings and limits: A significant rise in TCR diversity was seen by C4D1 for CD4+ cells but not for CD8+ cells.

To note about this clone: No antigen is known for it.

Sequencing was performed with immunoSEQ multiplex PCR; in TCRdb, only in-frame clones are kept and a portion is missing. This sample has under 100,000 clones, with approximately 91% found just once. Patients all relapsed after autologous stem cell transplantation, and there was variation in brentuximab vedotin exposure. This specimen consisted of peripheral blood mononuclear cells (PBMCs), obtained before the second cycle of nivolumab. The clonotype originates from a human donor with classical Hodgkin lymphoma.

As DNA, the CDR3 is TGTGCCAGCAGCCCGCCCCCCTCATATGAGCAGTTCTTC. Amino acids: CASSPPPSYEQFF. This rearrangement joins TRBV4-2 to TRBJ2-1; D remains ambiguous. This CDR3 contains 13 residues. Germline values: CDR1 LGHNA, CDR2 YNFKEQ. With 4 bases removed from V and 8 bases from J, the gap between germline ends came to 12 bases.